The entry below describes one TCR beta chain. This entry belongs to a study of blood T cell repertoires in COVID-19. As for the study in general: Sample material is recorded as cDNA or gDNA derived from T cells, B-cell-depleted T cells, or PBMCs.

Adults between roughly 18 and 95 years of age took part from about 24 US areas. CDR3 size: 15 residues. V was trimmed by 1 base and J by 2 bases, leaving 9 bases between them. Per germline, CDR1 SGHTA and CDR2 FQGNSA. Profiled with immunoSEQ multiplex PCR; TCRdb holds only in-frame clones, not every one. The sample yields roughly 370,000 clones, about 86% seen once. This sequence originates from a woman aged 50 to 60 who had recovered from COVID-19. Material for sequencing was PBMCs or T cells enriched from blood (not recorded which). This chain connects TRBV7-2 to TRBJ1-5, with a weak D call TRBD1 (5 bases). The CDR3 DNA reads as TGTGCCAGCAGCTTAGAAGGGGTAGGCAATCAGCCCCAGCATTTT. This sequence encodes CASSLEGVGNQPQHF.